A selection of T cell receptor beta chains follows, all from one sample in a study of T-cell memory formation after mild COVID-19. TCRdb passed the 5' RACE reads through MiXCR, listing each CDR3 protein once. Here the sample spans about 340,000 distinct CDR3 sequences, approximately 16% being singletons. Sequencing used PBMCs or a T cell subset sorted from them (not recorded which). The receptor source for this set is a man aged 18 to 29 who had mild COVID-19 (a few samples of this study predate the infection). Cell type and time point are not known. CDR3s include the opening cysteine and the closing phenylalanine or tryptophan. Each record gives: J gene, D gene, V gene, clone size, CDR3 protein, CDR3 DNA. The D gene is left open where the match is weak. The size entry is marked missing in some rows and otherwise reads once, few, many or a size class.

j_call: TRBJ1-1
d_call: TRBD1
v_call: TRBV29-1
clone_size: -
cdr3_aa: CSGDRNTEAFF
cdr3_nt: TGCAGCGGGGACAGGAACACTGAAGCTTTCTTT

j_call: TRBJ2-1
d_call: TRBD1
v_call: TRBV13
clone_size: -
cdr3_aa: CASSMGQPYNEQFF
cdr3_nt: TGTGCCAGCAGCATGGGACAGCCCTACAATGAGCAGTTCTTC

j_call: TRBJ2-7
d_call: -
v_call: TRBV7-9
clone_size: -
cdr3_aa: CASTSGAAYEQYF
cdr3_nt: TGTGCCAGCACCTCGGGGGCGGCCTACGAGCAGTACTTC

j_call: TRBJ2-5
d_call: TRBD1
v_call: TRBV7-2
clone_size: -
cdr3_aa: CASSPGVTGGIKTQYF
cdr3_nt: TGTGCCAGCAGCCCGGGCGTGACAGGGGGCATAAAGACCCAGTACTTC

j_call: TRBJ2-1
d_call: TRBD2
v_call: TRBV19
clone_size: few
cdr3_aa: CASGGARYEQFF
cdr3_nt: TGTGCCAGCGGGGGGGCCCGGTATGAGCAGTTCTTC

j_call: TRBJ1-1
d_call: -
v_call: TRBV7-3
clone_size: -
cdr3_aa: CASSLSHGVEAFF
cdr3_nt: TGTGCCAGCAGTTTATCTCACGGGGTCGAAGCTTTCTTT

j_call: TRBJ2-5
d_call: -
v_call: TRBV9
clone_size: -
cdr3_aa: CASSVGGLPPYF
cdr3_nt: TGTGCCAGCAGCGTAGGAGGACTCCCTCCGTACTTC

j_call: TRBJ2-2
d_call: -
v_call: TRBV4-2
clone_size: few
cdr3_aa: CASSQVSGNTGELFF
cdr3_nt: TGTGCCAGCAGCCAAGTTAGCGGAAATACCGGGGAGCTGTTTTTT

j_call: TRBJ1-1
d_call: -
v_call: TRBV5-6
clone_size: few
cdr3_aa: CASSWTIMNTEAFF
cdr3_nt: TGTGCCAGCAGCTGGACAATTATGAACACTGAAGCTTTCTTT

j_call: TRBJ2-7
d_call: TRBD2
v_call: TRBV20-1
clone_size: few
cdr3_aa: CSASVSGTSIKEQYF
cdr3_nt: TGCAGTGCTAGCGTTTCGGGGACTAGTATCAAAGAGCAGTACTTC

j_call: TRBJ1-1
d_call: TRBD1
v_call: TRBV19
clone_size: -
cdr3_aa: CASSIRAGGNTEAFF
cdr3_nt: TGTGCCAGTAGTATAAGGGCAGGGGGCAACACTGAAGCTTTCTTT

j_call: TRBJ1-1
d_call: -
v_call: TRBV6-6
clone_size: few
cdr3_aa: CASSSVRGFVNGEAFF
cdr3_nt: TGTGCCAGCAGTTCGGTGAGGGGGTTTGTCAACGGGGAAGCTTTCTTT

j_call: TRBJ2-5
d_call: -
v_call: TRBV11-2
clone_size: -
cdr3_aa: CASSLDHWDTEEQETQYF
cdr3_nt: TGTGCCAGCAGCTTAGATCATTGGGACACTGAGGAACAAGAGACCCAGTACTTC

j_call: TRBJ2-1
d_call: TRBD2
v_call: TRBV3-1
clone_size: -
cdr3_aa: CASSQWPGLRLDEQFF
cdr3_nt: TGTGCCAGCAGCCAATGGCCGGGACTAAGATTGGATGAGCAGTTCTTC

j_call: TRBJ2-1
d_call: -
v_call: TRBV29-1
clone_size: -
cdr3_aa: CSVERPGGFNEQFF
cdr3_nt: TGCAGCGTTGAAAGGCCAGGGGGGTTCAATGAGCAGTTCTTC

j_call: TRBJ2-2
d_call: TRBD1
v_call: TRBV4-1
clone_size: many
cdr3_aa: CASSPSGTGGPGELFF
cdr3_nt: TGCGCCAGCAGCCCCTCCGGGACAGGGGGCCCCGGGGAGCTGTTTTTT

j_call: TRBJ1-5
d_call: -
v_call: TRBV19
clone_size: -
cdr3_aa: CASSIDRRQPQHF
cdr3_nt: TGTGCCAGTAGTATCGACAGGCGCCAGCCCCAGCATTTT

j_call: TRBJ2-1
d_call: -
v_call: TRBV2
clone_size: few
cdr3_aa: CASSPQVDEQFF
cdr3_nt: TGTGCCAGCAGTCCTCAGGTCGATGAGCAGTTCTTC

j_call: TRBJ1-1
d_call: TRBD1
v_call: TRBV27
clone_size: -
cdr3_aa: CASSPFTGGLAEAFF
cdr3_nt: TGTGCCAGCAGTCCATTTACAGGGGGTCTCGCTGAAGCTTTCTTT

j_call: TRBJ1-4
d_call: TRBD1
v_call: TRBV7-9
clone_size: -
cdr3_aa: CASSPLPRTGNNEKLFF
cdr3_nt: TGTGCCAGCAGCCCTCTCCCTCGGACAGGAAATAATGAAAAACTGTTTTTT

j_call: TRBJ1-1
d_call: -
v_call: TRBV4-3
clone_size: few
cdr3_aa: CASSQGSLMNTEAFF
cdr3_nt: TGCGCCAGCAGCCAAGGTTCACTAATGAACACTGAAGCTTTCTTT

j_call: TRBJ2-5
d_call: TRBD2
v_call: TRBV28
clone_size: many
cdr3_aa: CASRRGRQETQYF
cdr3_nt: TGTGCCAGTAGGCGGGGGAGACAAGAGACCCAGTACTTC

j_call: TRBJ2-3
d_call: TRBD1
v_call: TRBV12-5
clone_size: -
cdr3_aa: CASGLGQGADTQYF
cdr3_nt: TGTGCTAGTGGTTTGGGACAGGGTGCAGATACGCAGTATTTT

j_call: TRBJ2-2
d_call: -
v_call: TRBV7-3
clone_size: many
cdr3_aa: CASSLQGPAGELFF
cdr3_nt: TGTGCCAGCAGCTTACAGGGTCCCGCCGGGGAGCTGTTTTTT

j_call: TRBJ2-1
d_call: -
v_call: TRBV6-5
clone_size: -
cdr3_aa: CASSYENEQFF
cdr3_nt: TGTGCCAGCAGTTATGAGAATGAGCAGTTCTTC

j_call: TRBJ1-4
d_call: -
v_call: TRBV18
clone_size: -
cdr3_aa: CASSRGALGEKLFF
cdr3_nt: TGTGCCAGCTCACGAGGGGCCCTCGGTGAAAAACTGTTTTTT

j_call: TRBJ2-3
d_call: -
v_call: TRBV20-1
clone_size: -
cdr3_aa: CSATQTDTQYF
cdr3_nt: TGCAGTGCTACCCAGACAGATACGCAGTATTTT

j_call: TRBJ1-2
d_call: -
v_call: TRBV6-5
clone_size: -
cdr3_aa: CASSNRRRVIAGYTF
cdr3_nt: TGTGCCAGCAGTAACCGCCGCAGGGTGATCGCTGGCTACACCTTC

j_call: TRBJ1-1
d_call: -
v_call: TRBV29-1
clone_size: -
cdr3_aa: CSVEDRDLMHVEAFF
cdr3_nt: TGCAGCGTTGAAGATCGAGATTTGATGCACGTTGAAGCTTTCTTT

j_call: TRBJ1-1
d_call: -
v_call: TRBV20-1
clone_size: many
cdr3_aa: CSARVPLNTEAFF
cdr3_nt: TGCAGTGCTAGAGTGCCCCTGAACACTGAAGCTTTCTTT

j_call: TRBJ1-5
d_call: -
v_call: TRBV28
clone_size: many
cdr3_aa: CASSRRQPLSNQPQHF
cdr3_nt: TGTGCCAGCAGTAGAAGGCAGCCCCTTTCTAATCAGCCCCAGCATTTT

j_call: TRBJ2-1
d_call: -
v_call: TRBV25-1
clone_size: few
cdr3_aa: CASSAGTDNEQFF
cdr3_nt: TGTGCCAGCAGTGCCGGGACGGACAATGAGCAGTTCTTC

j_call: TRBJ1-1
d_call: -
v_call: TRBV5-5
clone_size: -
cdr3_aa: CASSLVSGIYTEAFF
cdr3_nt: TGTGCCAGCAGCTTGGTGAGCGGTATTTACACTGAAGCTTTCTTT

j_call: TRBJ1-2
d_call: TRBD1
v_call: TRBV12-3/TRBV12-4
clone_size: -
cdr3_aa: CASSRGQPLGYTF
cdr3_nt: TGTGCCAGCAGTAGGGGACAGCCTTTGGGCTACACCTTC

j_call: TRBJ2-2
d_call: -
v_call: TRBV5-1
clone_size: few
cdr3_aa: CASSLAQGSTGELFF
cdr3_nt: TGCGCCAGCAGCTTGGCTCAGGGCAGCACCGGGGAGCTGTTTTTT

j_call: TRBJ2-3
d_call: -
v_call: TRBV20-1
clone_size: many
cdr3_aa: CSAPNRDSTDTQYF
cdr3_nt: TGCAGTGCTCCTAACCGGGACAGCACAGATACGCAGTATTTT

j_call: TRBJ2-5
d_call: -
v_call: TRBV5-1
clone_size: few
cdr3_aa: CASSNLGAVQETQYF
cdr3_nt: TGCGCCAGCAGCAACCTCGGGGCGGTCCAAGAGACCCAGTACTTC

j_call: TRBJ1-2
d_call: TRBD1
v_call: TRBV20-1
clone_size: few
cdr3_aa: CSAGRGFTAGGSGGYTF
cdr3_nt: TGCAGTGCTGGCAGGGGATTTACGGCAGGGGGATCAGGTGGCTACACCTTC

j_call: TRBJ2-3
d_call: -
v_call: TRBV28
clone_size: -
cdr3_aa: CASMGGTDTQYF
cdr3_nt: TGTGCCAGCATGGGCGGCACAGATACGCAGTATTTT

j_call: TRBJ2-4
d_call: TRBD1
v_call: TRBV28
clone_size: -
cdr3_aa: CASSFEGGRNIQYF
cdr3_nt: TGTGCCAGCAGTTTTGAAGGGGGCAGAAACATTCAGTACTTC

j_call: TRBJ1-2
d_call: -
v_call: TRBV12-3/TRBV12-4
clone_size: few
cdr3_aa: CASSQSTTEHTF
cdr3_nt: TGTGCCAGCAGCCAATCAACGACAGAACACACCTTC

j_call: TRBJ2-1
d_call: -
v_call: TRBV7-9
clone_size: few
cdr3_aa: CASSLGAKQFF
cdr3_nt: TGTGCCAGCAGCTTAGGTGCTAAGCAGTTCTTC

j_call: TRBJ1-5
d_call: -
v_call: TRBV24-1
clone_size: -
cdr3_aa: CATSDGTLNQPQHF
cdr3_nt: TGTGCCACCAGTGACGGGACACTGAATCAGCCCCAGCATTTT

j_call: TRBJ2-7
d_call: -
v_call: TRBV4-1
clone_size: -
cdr3_aa: CASSQNAGSYEQYF
cdr3_nt: TGCGCCAGCAGCCAAAATGCAGGGTCCTACGAGCAGTACTTC

j_call: TRBJ2-5
d_call: -
v_call: TRBV6-1
clone_size: -
cdr3_aa: CASREGPRQETQYF
cdr3_nt: TGTGCCAGCAGAGAGGGTCCAAGACAAGAGACCCAGTACTTC

j_call: TRBJ1-4
d_call: TRBD1
v_call: TRBV29-1
clone_size: -
cdr3_aa: CSVETGGEEKLFF
cdr3_nt: TGCAGCGTTGAGACAGGGGGCGAAGAAAAACTGTTTTTT